These 10 T cell receptor beta chains were all obtained from the same sample, sequenced in a study of cytomegalovirus exposure and HLA in healthy donors. Use of 60 Vbeta and 13 Jbeta primers characterized the PCR. TCRdb's table, derived via immunoSEQ multiplex PCR, lists solely in-frame clones and lacks some. The profile shows fewer than 200,000 clones, roughly 13% of them singletons. Sequenced material: PBMCs. The receptors were gathered from a man aged 45 to 65 in good health and CMV-seropositive.

The chain carries TRBV5-4 and TRBJ1-4, with D perhaps TRBD1 (6 bases). CDR3 length equals 19 residues. CDR1 is SGHNT and CDR2 is YYREEE in the germline V gene (reference sequence). V was shortened by 4 bases and J by 0 bases, with 22 bases between the two germline ends. The DNA of the CDR3 is TGTGCCAGCAGCGTAGGGGGGGCAGTCCAACTTGCAACTAATGAAAAACTGTTTTTT. Its translation: CASSVGGAVQLATNEKLFF. The whole variable domain, filled in from reference TRBV5-4 and TRBJ1-4, reads ETGVTQSPTHLIKTRGQQVTLRCSSQSGHNTVSWYQQALGQGPQFIFQYYREEENGRGNFPPRFSGLQFPNYSSELNVNALELDDSALYLCASSVGGAVQLATNEKLFFGSGTQLSVL.

The rearrangement joins TRBV7-6 to TRBJ2-3; 12 bases fit TRBD2. Germline-derived CDR1 and CDR2 are SGHVS and FNYEAQ. Germline trimming cut 1 base from V and 0 bases from J; bases unmatched to any gene: 2. The CDR3 loop spans 17 amino acids. The CDR3 here is CASSLGTSGASTDTQYF. The CDR3 coding sequence is TGTGCCAGCAGCTTAGGGACTAGCGGGGCTAGCACAGATACGCAGTATTTT.

The genes are TRBV29-1 and TRBJ1-2; D call uncertain. This CDR3 has 13 amino acids. Germline CDR1 SQVTM, CDR2 ANQGSEA. V lost 5 bases and J 4 bases, leaving 14 bases between the germline ends. The CDR3 DNA is TGCAGCGTTTATTGGCAGGAGGGCTATGGCTACACCTTC. Translated, it gives CSVYWQEGYGYTF.

V usage is TRBV19 and J usage is TRBJ1-3, with D perhaps matching TRBD1 (5 bases). Per the germline V gene, CDR1 is LNHDA and CDR2 is SQIVND (reference sequence). V lost 7 bases and J lost 9, with 16 bases in between. The CDR3 has 13 residues. DNA of the CDR3: TGTGCCAGTACTCCTAGGAGTAGGGGCACCATATATTTT. This translates into CASTPRSRGTIYF.

This clone was seen a few times. The chain recombines TRBV9 with TRBJ1-2; perhaps TRBD1 as D (6 bases). Trimming removed 3 bases from V and 2 bases from J, with 17 bases in between. The CDR3 is 16 residues long. CDR1 is SGDLS and CDR2 is YYNGEE in the germline V gene. The chain's CDR3 is CASSASPQGRNYGYTF. The CDR3 bases are TGTGCCAGCAGCGCCTCCCCCCAGGGGCGCAACTATGGCTACACCTTC.

This clone was found a few times. Germline and junction disagree at one end, which may indicate a read error. The genes are TRBV6-5 and TRBJ1-1; TRBD1 might be the D (5 bases). The CDR3 is 13 amino acids. Germline loops: CDR1 MNHEY, CDR2 SVGAGI. CDR3 amino acids: CAGSYGGSTEAFF. CDR3 DNA: TGTGCCGGCAGTTACGGGGGGAGCACTGAAGCTTTCTTT.

This clone has a handful of counts. Here the CDR3 reads CASSGLYGRSFGEQYF. The CDR3 bases are TGTGCCAGCAGTGGATTATACGGGAGGTCTTTTGGCGAGCAGTACTTC. The gene calls are TRBV25-1 and TRBJ2-7; the match to TRBD2 covers 7 bases. V was clipped by 4 bases and J by 6 bases; unmatched bases: 15. The CDR3 contains 16 residues. CDR1 is MGHDK and CDR2 is SYGVNS in the germline V gene.

V is TRBV28 and J is TRBJ1-5; D is perhaps TRBD1 (5 bases). This CDR3 is built from 16 residues. Germline CDR1 is MDHEN and CDR2 is SYDVKM. Trimming removed 7 bases from V and 1 base from J, with 17 bases in between. The CDR3 is CASTTVGGGSNQPQHF. The CDR3 coding sequence is TGTGCCAGCACCACGGTGGGGGGAGGCAGCAATCAGCCCCAGCATTTT. Combining the CDR3 with reference TRBV28 and TRBJ1-5 gives the whole variable domain DVKVTQSSRYLVKRTGEKVFLECVQDMDHENMFWYRQDPGLGLRLIYFSYDVKMKEKGDIPEGYSVSREKKERFSLILESASTNQTSMYLCASTTVGGGSNQPQHFGDGTRLSIL.

V and J are TRBV4-3 and TRBJ1-4; D unresolved. With 1 base removed from V and 8 bases from J, the gap between germline ends came to 11 bases. The V gene's germline CDR1 is LGHNA and CDR2 YSLEER. The CDR3 is 14 residues long. The CDR3 DNA sequence: TGCGCCAGCAGCCAAGGGGCAGGTGGGGAAAAACTGTTTTTT. Protein product: CASSQGAGGEKLFF.

V is TRBV29-1 and J is TRBJ1-2, with a weak D call TRBD1 (6 bases). The germline V and J ends were trimmed by 5 bases and 6 bases, with 10 bases remaining between them. This CDR3 spans 11 amino acids. Germline CDR1 reads SQVTM; CDR2 reads ANQGSEA. The CDR3 DNA is TGCAGCGTTCGGCAGGGGAATGGCTACACCTTC. This translates into CSVRQGNGYTF.